This is a list of T cell receptor beta chains from one sample in a study of cytomegalovirus exposure and HLA in healthy donors. Produced via immunoSEQ multiplex PCR; TCRdb's table is partial and in-frame only. The data show roughly 64,000 clones, over 85% seen once. The sample consisted of PBMCs. The source of these receptors is a woman in her late teens or twenties in good health and CMV-seropositive. CDR3s include the opening cysteine and the closing phenylalanine or tryptophan. The listing skips clone size in some rows; elsewhere it reads once, few, many or a size class.

j_call v_call clone_size cdr3_aa
TRBJ1-1 TRBV6-5 NA CASSSSAVRMNTEAFF
TRBJ2-7 TRBV9 NA CASSEDPTSGRGGEQYF
TRBJ2-7 TRBV9 once CASSVGGQGGEQYF
TRBJ2-7 TRBV6-1 NA CASSEGDRGLEQYF
TRBJ2-1 TRBV9 NA CASSSGRILDEQFF
TRBJ1-5 TRBV19 NA CASSSGHGQPQHF
TRBJ1-4 TRBV7-8 NA CASSRTSGQSNEKLFF
TRBJ1-4 TRBV5-4 NA CASSPGATNEKLFF
TRBJ2-5 TRBV30 NA CAWSAVYQETQYF
TRBJ2-3 TRBV5-6 NA CASTHSFPADTQYF
TRBJ2-1 TRBV10-3 NA CAISVQGDSYNEQFF
TRBJ2-2 TRBV19 NA CASSIMFGGRNAGELFF
TRBJ2-3 TRBV10-3 NA CAISTTSGDADTQYF
TRBJ2-5 TRBV11-2 NA CASSRTGGETQYF
TRBJ2-3 TRBV7-8 NA CASSPSGRGTTDTQYF
TRBJ1-1 TRBV6-5 few CASSYRNTEAFF
TRBJ2-1 TRBV10-3 NA CATSTDGRGLDEQFF
TRBJ1-1 TRBV4-3 NA CASTELGGDTEAFF
TRBJ1-1 TRBV4-3 once CASSRGTGVRDTEAFF
TRBJ2-2 TRBV10-3 NA CAISESDRANTGELFF
TRBJ2-3 TRBV5-4 NA CASRASGGAGTDTQYF
TRBJ1-1 TRBV28 once CASSFHTGGSAFF
TRBJ1-5 TRBV27 NA CASSLTAAGGNQPQHF
TRBJ2-1 TRBV27 once CASIPKNTGVFYNEQFF
TRBJ2-1 TRBV4-1 NA CASSQVGKGGLAGLRNYNEQFF
TRBJ2-5 TRBV11-2 once CASRRLAGQETQYF
TRBJ1-5 TRBV11-1 NA CASSLGGWNQPQHF
TRBJ1-4 TRBV28 NA CASRTQGTNEKLFF
TRBJ2-6 TRBV2 NA CASSEWTLSSGANVLTF
TRBJ2-7 TRBV11-1 NA CASSPGTGSYEQYF
TRBJ2-2 TRBV1 NA CTSRVWAGGHTGELFF
TRBJ1-2 TRBV20-1 NA CSAQVLYGYTF
TRBJ2-7 TRBV7-2 once CASSSYKGLAGTF
TRBJ2-7 TRBV30 NA CAWGRENGQIEQYF
TRBJ1-5 TRBV6-5 NA CASSPGTDNQPQHF
TRBJ2-7 TRBV5-5 NA CASSFISGTGTNEQYF
TRBJ2-6 TRBV5-1 once CASRKQGAISGANVLTF
TRBJ2-2 TRBV7-8 NA CASSLLSFTGELFF
TRBJ2-3 TRBV11-2 NA CASSLEGTQGPDTQYF
TRBJ2-2 TRBV5-6 NA CASSLGTGVISGELFF
TRBJ2-5 TRBV11-1 NA CASSRGTVVTQYF
TRBJ2-2 TRBV2 NA CASKTGGKAGELFF
TRBJ2-7 TRBV18 few CASSPIERGETLGAYEQYF
TRBJ2-5 TRBV9 NA CASATSGLGETQYF
TRBJ2-1 TRBV5-1 NA CASSFRTGGPHEQFF
TRBJ2-7 TRBV6-6 NA CASSPTSSSYEQYF
TRBJ1-1 TRBV19 NA CASTTGGNTEAFF
TRBJ2-1 TRBV28 NA CASSYSRTSGSYNEQFF